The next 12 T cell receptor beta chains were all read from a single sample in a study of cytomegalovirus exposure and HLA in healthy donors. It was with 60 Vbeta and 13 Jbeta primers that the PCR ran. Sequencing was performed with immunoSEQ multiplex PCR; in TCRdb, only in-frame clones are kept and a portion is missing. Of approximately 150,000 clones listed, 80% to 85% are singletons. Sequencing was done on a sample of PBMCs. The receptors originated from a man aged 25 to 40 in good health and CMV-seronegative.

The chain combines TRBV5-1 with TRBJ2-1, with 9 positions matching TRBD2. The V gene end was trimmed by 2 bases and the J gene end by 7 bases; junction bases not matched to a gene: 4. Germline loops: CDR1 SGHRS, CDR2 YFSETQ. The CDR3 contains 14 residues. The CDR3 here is CASSLLAGENEQFF. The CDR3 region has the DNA TGCGCCAGCAGCTTATTAGCGGGGGAGAATGAGCAGTTCTTC.

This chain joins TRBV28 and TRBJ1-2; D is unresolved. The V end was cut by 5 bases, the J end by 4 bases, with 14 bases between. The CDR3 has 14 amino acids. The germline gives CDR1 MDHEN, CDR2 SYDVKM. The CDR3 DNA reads TGTGCCAGCAGTCCTGGTGGGCAGTTCTATGGCTACACCTTC. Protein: CASSPGGQFYGYTF.

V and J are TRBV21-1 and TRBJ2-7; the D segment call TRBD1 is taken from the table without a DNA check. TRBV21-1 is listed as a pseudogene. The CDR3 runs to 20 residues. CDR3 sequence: CASRPLVRQGGLSSGYEQYF. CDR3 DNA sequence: TGTGCCAGCAGACCCCTCGTTCGACAGGGAGGATTGTCTTCTGGCTACGAGCAGTACTTC.

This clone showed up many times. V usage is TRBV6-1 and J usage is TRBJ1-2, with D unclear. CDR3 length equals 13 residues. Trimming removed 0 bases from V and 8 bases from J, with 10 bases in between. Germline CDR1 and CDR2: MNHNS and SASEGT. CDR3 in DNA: TGTGCCAGCAGTGAAGCGCGCATTTCAGGCTACACCTTC. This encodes CASSEARISGYTF.

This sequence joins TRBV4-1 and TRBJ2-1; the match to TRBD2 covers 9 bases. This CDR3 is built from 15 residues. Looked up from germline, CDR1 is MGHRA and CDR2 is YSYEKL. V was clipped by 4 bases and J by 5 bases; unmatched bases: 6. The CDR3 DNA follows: TGCGCCAGCAGCCCGTGGACTAGCGTGAACAATGAGCAGTTCTTC. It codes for CASSPWTSVNNEQFF.

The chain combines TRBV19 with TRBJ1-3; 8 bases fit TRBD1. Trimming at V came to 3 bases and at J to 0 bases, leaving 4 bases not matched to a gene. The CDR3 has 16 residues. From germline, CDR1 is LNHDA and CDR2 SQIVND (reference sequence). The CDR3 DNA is TGTGCCAGTAGTATGGACAGGGCGAGCTCTGGAAACACCATATATTTT. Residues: CASSMDRASSGNTIYF.

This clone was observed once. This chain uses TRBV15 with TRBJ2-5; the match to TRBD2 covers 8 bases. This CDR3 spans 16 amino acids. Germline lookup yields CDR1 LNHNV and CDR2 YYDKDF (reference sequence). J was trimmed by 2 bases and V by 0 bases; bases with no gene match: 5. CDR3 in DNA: TGTGCCACCAGCAGAGAGAGACTAGCGAAACAAGAGACCCAGTACTTC. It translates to CATSRERLAKQETQYF.

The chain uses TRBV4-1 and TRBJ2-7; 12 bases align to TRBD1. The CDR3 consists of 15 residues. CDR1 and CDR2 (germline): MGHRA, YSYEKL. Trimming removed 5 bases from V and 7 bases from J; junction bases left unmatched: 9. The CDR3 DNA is TGCGCCAGCAGCGGGGGACAGGGGGCTTCTTTGGAGCAGTACTTC. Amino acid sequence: CASSGGQGASLEQYF.

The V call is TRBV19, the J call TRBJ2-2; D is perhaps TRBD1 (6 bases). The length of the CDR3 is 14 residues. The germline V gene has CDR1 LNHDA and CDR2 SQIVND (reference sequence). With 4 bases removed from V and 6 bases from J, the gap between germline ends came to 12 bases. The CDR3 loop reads CASSNQGPAGELFF. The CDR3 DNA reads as TGTGCCAGTAGTAACCAGGGGCCAGCCGGGGAGCTGTTTTTT.

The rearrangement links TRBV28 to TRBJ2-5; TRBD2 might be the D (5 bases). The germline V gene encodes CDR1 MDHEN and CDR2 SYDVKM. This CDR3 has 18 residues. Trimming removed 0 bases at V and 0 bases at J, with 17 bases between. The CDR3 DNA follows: TGTGCCAGCAGTTTATGGCCGGGGTCTCATCAGTACCAAGAGACCCAGTACTTC. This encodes CASSLWPGSHQYQETQYF.

DNA of the CDR3: TGTGCCAGCAGCTTAACCGCGGGGGATTCACCCCTCCACTTT. It encodes CASSLTAGDSPLHF. This sequence joins TRBV7-6 and TRBJ1-6; D may be TRBD1 (5 bases). The CDR3 covers 14 residues. CDR1 is SGHVS and CDR2 is FNYEAQ in the germline V gene. V was cut by 2 bases and J by 8 bases, with 10 bases left in between. Full variable domain (remainder filled in from reference TRBV7-6 and TRBJ1-6): GAGVSQSPRYKVTKRGQDVALRCDPISGHVSLYWYRQALGQGPEFLTYFNYEAQQDKSGLPNDRFSAERPEGSISTLTIQRTEQRDSAMYRCASSLTAGDSPLHFGNGTRLTVT.

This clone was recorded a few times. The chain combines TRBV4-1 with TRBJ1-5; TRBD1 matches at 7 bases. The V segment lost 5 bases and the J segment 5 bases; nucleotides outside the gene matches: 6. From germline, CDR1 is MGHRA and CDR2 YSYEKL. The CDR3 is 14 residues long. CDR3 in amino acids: CASSVRQGDQPQHF. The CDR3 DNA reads TGCGCCAGCAGCGTACGACAGGGCGATCAGCCCCAGCATTTT.